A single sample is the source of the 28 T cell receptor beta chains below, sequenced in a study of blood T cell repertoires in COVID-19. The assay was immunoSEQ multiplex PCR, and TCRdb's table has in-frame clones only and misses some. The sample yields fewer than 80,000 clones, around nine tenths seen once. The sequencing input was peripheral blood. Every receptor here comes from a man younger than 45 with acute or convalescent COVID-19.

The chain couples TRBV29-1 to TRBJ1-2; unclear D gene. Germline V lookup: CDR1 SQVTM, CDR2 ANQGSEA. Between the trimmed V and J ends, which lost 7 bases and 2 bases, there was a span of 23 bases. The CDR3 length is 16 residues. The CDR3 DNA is TGCAGCGCCGCTCAACGAGAGGGCTTCGAGAACTATGGCTACACCTTC. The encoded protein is CSAAQREGFENYGYTF.

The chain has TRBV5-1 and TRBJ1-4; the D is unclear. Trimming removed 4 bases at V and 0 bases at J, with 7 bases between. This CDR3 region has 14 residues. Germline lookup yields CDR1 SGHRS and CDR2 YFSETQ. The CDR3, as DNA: TGCGCCAGCAGCCCAGTTGCAACTAATGAAAAACTGTTTTTT. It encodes CASSPVATNEKLFF. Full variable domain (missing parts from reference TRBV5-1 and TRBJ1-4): KAGVTQTPRYLIKTRGQQVTLSCSPISGHRSVSWYQQTPGQGLQFLFEYFSETQRNKGNFPGRFSGRQFSNSRSEMNVSTLELGDSALYLCASSPVATNEKLFFGSGTQLSVL.

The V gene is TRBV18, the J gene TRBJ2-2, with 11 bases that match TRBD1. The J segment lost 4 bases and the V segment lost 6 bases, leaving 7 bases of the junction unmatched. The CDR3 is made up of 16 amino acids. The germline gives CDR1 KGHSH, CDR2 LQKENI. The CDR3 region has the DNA TGTGCCAGCTCGCCGTCGGGACAGGGGGGCACCGGGGAGCTGTTTTTT. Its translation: CASSPSGQGGTGELFF. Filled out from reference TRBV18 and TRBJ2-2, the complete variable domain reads NAGVMQNPRHLVRRRGQEARLRCSPMKGHSHVYWYRQLPEEGLKFMVYLQKENIIDESGMPKERFSAEFPKEGPSILRIQQVVRGDSAAYFCASSPSGQGGTGELFFGEGSRLTVL.

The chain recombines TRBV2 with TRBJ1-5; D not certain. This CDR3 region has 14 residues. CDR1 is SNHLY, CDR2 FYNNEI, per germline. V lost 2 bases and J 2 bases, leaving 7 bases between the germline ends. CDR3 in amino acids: CASSEREGNQPQHF. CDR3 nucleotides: TGTGCCAGCAGTGAAAGGGAGGGCAATCAGCCCCAGCATTTT.

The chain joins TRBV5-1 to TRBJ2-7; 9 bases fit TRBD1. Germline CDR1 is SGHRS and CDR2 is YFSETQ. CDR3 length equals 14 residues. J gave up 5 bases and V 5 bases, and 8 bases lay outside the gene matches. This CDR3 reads CASSRTGERNEQYF. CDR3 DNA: TGCGCCAGCAGTCGGACAGGGGAGCGGAACGAGCAGTACTTC.

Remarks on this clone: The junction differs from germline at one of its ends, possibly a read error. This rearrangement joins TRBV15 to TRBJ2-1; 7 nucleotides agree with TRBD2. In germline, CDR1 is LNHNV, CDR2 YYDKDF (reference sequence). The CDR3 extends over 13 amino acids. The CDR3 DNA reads TGTGCCACCAGAAGAGATCTGGCGGGGGTCAGGATCTTC. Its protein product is CATRRDLAGVRIF. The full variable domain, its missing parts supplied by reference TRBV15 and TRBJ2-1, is DAMVIQNPRYQVTQFGKPVTLSCSQTLNHNVMYWYQQKSSQAPKLLFHYYDKDFNNEADTPDNFQSRRPNTSFCFLDIRSPGLGDTAMYLCATRRDLAGVRIFGPGTRLTVL.

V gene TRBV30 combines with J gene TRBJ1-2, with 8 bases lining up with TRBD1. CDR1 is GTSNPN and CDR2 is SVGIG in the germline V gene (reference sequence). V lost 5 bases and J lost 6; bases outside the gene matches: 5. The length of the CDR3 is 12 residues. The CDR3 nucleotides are TGTGCCTGGCGGGACAGGAACGATGGCTACACCTTC. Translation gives CAWRDRNDGYTF.

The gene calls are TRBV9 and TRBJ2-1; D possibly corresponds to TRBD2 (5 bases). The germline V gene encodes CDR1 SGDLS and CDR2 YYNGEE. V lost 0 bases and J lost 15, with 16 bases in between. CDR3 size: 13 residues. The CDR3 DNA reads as TGTGCCAGCAGCGTAGTAGAGGGAGCCGTCTTGTTCTTC. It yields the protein CASSVVEGAVLFF.

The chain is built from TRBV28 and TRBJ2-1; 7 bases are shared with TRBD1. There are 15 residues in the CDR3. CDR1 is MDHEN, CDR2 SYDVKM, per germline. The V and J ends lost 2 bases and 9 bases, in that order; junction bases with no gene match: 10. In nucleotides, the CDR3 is TGTGCCAGCAGTTTACTGACAGGGTTTGGGGGTGAGCAGTTCTTC. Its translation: CASSLLTGFGGEQFF.

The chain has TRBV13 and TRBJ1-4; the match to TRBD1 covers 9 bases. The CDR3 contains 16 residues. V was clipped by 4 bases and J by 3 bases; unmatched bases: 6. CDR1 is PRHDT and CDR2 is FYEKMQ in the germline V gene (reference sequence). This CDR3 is CASSSRDRDSNEKLFF. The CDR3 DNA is TGTGCCAGCAGCTCCCGGGACAGGGACTCTAATGAAAAACTGTTTTTT.

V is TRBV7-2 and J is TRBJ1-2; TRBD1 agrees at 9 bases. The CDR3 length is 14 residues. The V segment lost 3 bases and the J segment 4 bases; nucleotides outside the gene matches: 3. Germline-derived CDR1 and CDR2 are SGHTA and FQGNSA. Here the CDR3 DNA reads TGTGCCAGCAGCTTTACAGGGGGCGGCTATGGCTACACCTTC. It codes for CASSFTGGGYGYTF.

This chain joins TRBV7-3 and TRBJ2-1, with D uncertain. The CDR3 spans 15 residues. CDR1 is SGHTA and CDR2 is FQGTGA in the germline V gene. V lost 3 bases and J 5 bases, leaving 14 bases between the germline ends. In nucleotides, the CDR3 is TGTGCCAGCAGCTTCAAGTTTGGAGCAAACAATGAGCAGTTCTTC. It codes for CASSFKFGANNEQFF. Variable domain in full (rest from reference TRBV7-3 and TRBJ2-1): GAGVSQTPSNKVTEKGKYVELRCDPISGHTALYWYRQSLGQGPEFLIYFQGTGAADDSGLPNDRFFAVRPEGSVSTLKIQRTERGDSAVYLCASSFKFGANNEQFFGPGTRLTVL.

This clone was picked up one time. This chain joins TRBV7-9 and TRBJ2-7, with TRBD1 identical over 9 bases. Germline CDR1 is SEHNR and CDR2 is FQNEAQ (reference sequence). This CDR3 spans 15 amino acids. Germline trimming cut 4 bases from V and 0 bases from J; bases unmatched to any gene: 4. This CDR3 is CASSSGQGYSYEQYF. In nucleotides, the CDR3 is TGTGCCAGCAGCTCGGGACAGGGATACTCCTACGAGCAGTACTTC.

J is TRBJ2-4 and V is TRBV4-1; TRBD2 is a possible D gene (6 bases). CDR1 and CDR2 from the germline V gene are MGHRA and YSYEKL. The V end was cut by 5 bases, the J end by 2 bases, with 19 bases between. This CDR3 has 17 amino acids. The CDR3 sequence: CASSSDLMGGSKNIQYF. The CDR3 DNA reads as TGCGCCAGCAGCTCGGACCTGATGGGGGGTTCCAAAAACATTCAGTACTTC.

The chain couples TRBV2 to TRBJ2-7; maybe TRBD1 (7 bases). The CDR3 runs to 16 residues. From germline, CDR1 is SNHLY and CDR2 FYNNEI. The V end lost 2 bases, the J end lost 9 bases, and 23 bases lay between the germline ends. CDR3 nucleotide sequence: TGTGCCAGCAGTGAAATTCAGGGGGGCAGTCCGCGCGGGCAGTACTTC. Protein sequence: CASSEIQGGSPRGQYF.

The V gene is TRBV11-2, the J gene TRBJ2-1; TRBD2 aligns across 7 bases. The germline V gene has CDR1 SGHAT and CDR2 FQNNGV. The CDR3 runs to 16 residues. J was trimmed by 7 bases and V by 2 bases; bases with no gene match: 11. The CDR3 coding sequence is TGTGCCAGCAGCTTAATTTTCCGGGAGGCTGGTAATGAGCAGTTCTTC. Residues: CASSLIFREAGNEQFF. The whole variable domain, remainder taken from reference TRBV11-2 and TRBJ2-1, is EAGVAQSPRYKIIEKRQSVAFWCNPISGHATLYWYQQILGQGPKLLIQFQNNGVVDDSQLPKDRFSAERLKGVDSTLKIQPAKLEDSAVYLCASSLIFREAGNEQFFGPGTRLTVL.

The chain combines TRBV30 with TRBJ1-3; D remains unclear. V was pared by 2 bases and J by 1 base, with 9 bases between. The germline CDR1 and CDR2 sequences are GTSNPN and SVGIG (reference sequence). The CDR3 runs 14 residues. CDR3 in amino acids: CAWSHGVSGNTIYF. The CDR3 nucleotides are TGTGCCTGGAGTCACGGGGTATCTGGAAACACCATATATTTT. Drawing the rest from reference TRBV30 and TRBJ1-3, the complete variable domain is SQTIHQWPATLVQPVGSPLSLECTVEGTSNPNLYWYRQAAGRGLQLLFYSVGIGQISSEVPQNLSASRPQDRQFILSSKKLLLSDSGFYLCAWSHGVSGNTIYFGEGSWLTVV.

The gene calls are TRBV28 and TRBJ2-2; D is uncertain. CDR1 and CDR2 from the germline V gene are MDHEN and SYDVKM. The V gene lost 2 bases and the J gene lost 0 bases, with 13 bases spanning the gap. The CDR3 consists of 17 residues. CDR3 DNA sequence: TGTGCCAGCAGTTTAAAGTTTACATTCGCGAACACCGGGGAGCTGTTTTTT. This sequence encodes CASSLKFTFANTGELFF.

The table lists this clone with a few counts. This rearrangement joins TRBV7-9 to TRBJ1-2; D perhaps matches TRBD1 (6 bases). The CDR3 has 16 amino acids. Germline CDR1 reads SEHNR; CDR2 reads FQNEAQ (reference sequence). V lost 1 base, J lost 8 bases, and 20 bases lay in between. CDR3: CASSLEFAGDSGGYTF. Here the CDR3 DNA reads TGTGCCAGCAGCTTAGAATTCGCAGGGGATTCTGGAGGCTACACCTTC.

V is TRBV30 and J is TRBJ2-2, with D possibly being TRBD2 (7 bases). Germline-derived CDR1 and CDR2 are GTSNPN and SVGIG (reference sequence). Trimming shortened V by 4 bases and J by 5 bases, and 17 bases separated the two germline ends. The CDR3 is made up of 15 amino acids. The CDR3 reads CAWTGGGASTGELFF. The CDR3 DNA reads TGTGCCTGGACCGGAGGGGGGGCTTCAACCGGGGAGCTGTTTTTT.

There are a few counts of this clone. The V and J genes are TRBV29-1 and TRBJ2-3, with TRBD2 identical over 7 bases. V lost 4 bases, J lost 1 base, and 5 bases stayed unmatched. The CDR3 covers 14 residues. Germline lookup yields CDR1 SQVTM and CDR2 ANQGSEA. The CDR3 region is CSVASGPRTDTQYF. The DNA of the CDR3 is TGCAGCGTTGCTAGCGGCCCTCGCACAGATACGCAGTATTTT.

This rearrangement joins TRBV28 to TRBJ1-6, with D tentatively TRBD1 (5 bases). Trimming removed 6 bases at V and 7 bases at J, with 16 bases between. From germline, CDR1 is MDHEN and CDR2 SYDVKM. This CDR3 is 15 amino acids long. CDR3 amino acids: CASSLQGLENSPLHF. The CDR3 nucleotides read TGTGCCAGCAGCCTGCAGGGATTGGAAAATTCACCCCTCCACTTT.

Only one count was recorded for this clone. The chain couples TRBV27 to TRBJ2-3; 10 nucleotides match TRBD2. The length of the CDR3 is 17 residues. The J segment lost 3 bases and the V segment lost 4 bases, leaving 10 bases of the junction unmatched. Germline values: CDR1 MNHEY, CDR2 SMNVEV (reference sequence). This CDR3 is CASSSSRLAGGTDTQYF. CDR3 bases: TGTGCCAGCAGTTCCTCTCGACTAGCGGGCGGGACAGATACGCAGTATTTT.

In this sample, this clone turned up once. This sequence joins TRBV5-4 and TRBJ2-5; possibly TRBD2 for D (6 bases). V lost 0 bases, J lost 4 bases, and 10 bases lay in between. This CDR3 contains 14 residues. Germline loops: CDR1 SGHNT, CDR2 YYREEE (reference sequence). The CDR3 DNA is TGTGCCAGCAGCTTGGGTCTAGCGCGAGAGACCCAGTACTTC. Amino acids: CASSLGLARETQYF.

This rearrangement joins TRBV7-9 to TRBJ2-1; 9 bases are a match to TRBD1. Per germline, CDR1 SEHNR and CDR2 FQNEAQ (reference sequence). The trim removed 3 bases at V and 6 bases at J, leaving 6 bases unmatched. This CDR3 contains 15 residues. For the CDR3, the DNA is TGTGCCAGCAGCTTGAGGACAGGGGCTCGCAATGAGCAGTTCTTC. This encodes CASSLRTGARNEQFF.

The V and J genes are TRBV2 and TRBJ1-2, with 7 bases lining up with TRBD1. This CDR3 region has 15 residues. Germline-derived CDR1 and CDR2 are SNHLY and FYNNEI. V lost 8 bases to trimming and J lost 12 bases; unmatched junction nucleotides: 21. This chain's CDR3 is CASVVSPRQGFLDTF. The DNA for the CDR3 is TGTGCCAGCGTAGTCTCGCCGAGACAGGGCTTTTTAGACACCTTC. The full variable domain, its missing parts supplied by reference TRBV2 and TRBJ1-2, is EPEVTQTPSHQVTQMGQEVILRCVPISNHLYFYWYRQILGQKVEFLVSFYNNEISEKSEIFDDQFSVERPDGSNFTLKIRSTKLEDSAMYFCASVVSPRQGFLDTFGSGTRLTVV.

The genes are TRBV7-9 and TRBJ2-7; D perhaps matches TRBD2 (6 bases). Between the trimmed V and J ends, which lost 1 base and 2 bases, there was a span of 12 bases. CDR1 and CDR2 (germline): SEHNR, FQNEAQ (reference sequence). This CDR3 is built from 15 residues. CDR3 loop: CASSLEEGLPYEQYF. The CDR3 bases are TGTGCCAGCAGCTTAGAGGAGGGTCTCCCCTACGAGCAGTACTTC. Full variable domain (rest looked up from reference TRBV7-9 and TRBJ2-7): DTGVSQNPRHKITKRGQNVTFRCDPISEHNRLYWYRQTLGQGPEFLTYFQNEAQLEKSRLLSDRFSAERPKGSFSTLEIQRTEQGDSAMYLCASSLEEGLPYEQYFGPGTRLTVT.

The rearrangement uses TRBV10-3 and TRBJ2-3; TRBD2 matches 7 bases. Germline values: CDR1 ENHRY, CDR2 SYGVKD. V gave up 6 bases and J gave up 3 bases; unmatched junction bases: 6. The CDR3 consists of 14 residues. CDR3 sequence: CAIRGRGFTDTQYF. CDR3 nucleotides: TGTGCCATCAGGGGGCGGGGGTTTACAGATACGCAGTATTTT.